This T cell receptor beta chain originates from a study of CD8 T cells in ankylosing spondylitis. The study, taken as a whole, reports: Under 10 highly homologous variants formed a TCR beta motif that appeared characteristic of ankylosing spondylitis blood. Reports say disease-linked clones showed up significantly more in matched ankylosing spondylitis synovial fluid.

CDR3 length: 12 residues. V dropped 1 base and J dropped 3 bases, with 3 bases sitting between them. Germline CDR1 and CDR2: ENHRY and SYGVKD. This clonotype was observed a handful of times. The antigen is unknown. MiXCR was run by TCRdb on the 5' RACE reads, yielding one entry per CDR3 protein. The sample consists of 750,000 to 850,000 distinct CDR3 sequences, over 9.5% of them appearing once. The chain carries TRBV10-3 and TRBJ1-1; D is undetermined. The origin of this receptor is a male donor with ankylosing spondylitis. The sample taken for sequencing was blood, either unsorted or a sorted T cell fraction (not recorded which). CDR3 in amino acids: CAISEYYTEAFF. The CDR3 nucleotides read TGTGCCATCAGTGAGTACTACACTGAAGCTTTCTTT.